The entry below gives a single T cell receptor (beta chain) sequence along with its context. This entry is derived from a study of blood T cell repertoires in COVID-19. Study-level information: COVID-19 samples collected from the United States, Italy and Spain covered acute and convalescent phases. PBMCs, B-cell-depleted T cells, or T cells provided the cDNA or gDNA that made up the material.

The authors' processing: Amplifying reference gene primers gave estimates of nucleated cell counts. Measured with immunoSEQ multiplex PCR; TCRdb has only the in-frame clones, and not every one. Clonal size and the V and J genes are those of that table, whereas D and trimming came from the DNA. The sample consists of 30,000 to 40,000 clones, 79% of them appearing once. There are 15 residues in the CDR3. V shed 2 bases, J shed 6 bases, and the junction held 6 bases outside the gene matches. Per the germline V gene, CDR1 is LGHNA and CDR2 is YSLEER. Source material: peripheral blood. This chain links TRBV4-3 with TRBJ2-1; 8 bases are a match to TRBD2. This TCR derives from a man between 65 and 80 years old with acute or convalescent COVID-19. In nucleotides, the CDR3 is TGCGCCAGCAGCCAAATAGTAGCGGGATTCAATGAGCAGTTCTTC. Amino acid sequence: CASSQIVAGFNEQFF.